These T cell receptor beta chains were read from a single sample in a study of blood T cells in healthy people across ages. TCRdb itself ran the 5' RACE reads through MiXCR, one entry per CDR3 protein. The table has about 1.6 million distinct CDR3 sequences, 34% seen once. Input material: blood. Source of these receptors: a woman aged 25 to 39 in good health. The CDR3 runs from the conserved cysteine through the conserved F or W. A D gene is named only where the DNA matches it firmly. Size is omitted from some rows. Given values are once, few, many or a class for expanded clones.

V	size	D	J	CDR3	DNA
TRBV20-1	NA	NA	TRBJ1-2	CSASGGADGYTF	TGCAGTGCCAGCGGAGGGGCTGATGGCTACACCTTC
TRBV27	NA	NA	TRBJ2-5	CASSLRYGLTQETQYF	TGTGCCAGCAGTTTAAGGTACGGGCTGACCCAAGAGACCCAGTACTTC
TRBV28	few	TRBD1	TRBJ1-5	CASSTRQGTIQPQHF	TGTGCCAGCAGTACCCGACAGGGGACTATTCAGCCCCAGCATTTT
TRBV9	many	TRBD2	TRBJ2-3	CASSVDQGGSTDTQYF	TGTGCCAGCAGCGTAGATCAGGGAGGGAGTACAGATACGCAGTATTTT
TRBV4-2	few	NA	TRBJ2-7	CASSQEVARPSYEQYF	TGTGCCAGCAGCCAAGAGGTAGCTCGCCCTTCCTACGAGCAGTACTTC
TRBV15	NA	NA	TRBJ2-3	CATSRGGKRADTQYF	TGTGCCACCAGCAGAGGGGGCAAGCGGGCAGATACGCAGTATTTT
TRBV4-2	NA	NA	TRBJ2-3	CASSQDRTNTDTQYF	TGTGCCAGCAGCCAAGATCGGACCAACACAGATACGCAGTATTTT
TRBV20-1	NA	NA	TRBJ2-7	CSARDVRTVSYEQYF	TGCAGTGCTAGAGATGTTAGGACGGTGAGCTACGAGCAGTACTTC
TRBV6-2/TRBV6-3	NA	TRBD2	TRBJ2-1	CASNRGHLAGGINEQFF	TGTGCCAGCAACCGAGGACATCTAGCGGGGGGGATTAATGAGCAGTTCTTC
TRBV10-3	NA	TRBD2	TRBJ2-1	CAANGGASDNEQFF	TGTGCCGCTAACGGGGGGGCCTCCGACAATGAGCAGTTCTTC
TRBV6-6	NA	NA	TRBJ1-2	CASSPPDCGYTF	TGTGCCAGCAGTCCCCCGGACTGTGGCTACACCTTC
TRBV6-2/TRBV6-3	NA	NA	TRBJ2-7	CASHLGDDSYEQYF	TGTGCCAGCCACCTAGGGGACGACTCCTACGAGCAGTACTTC
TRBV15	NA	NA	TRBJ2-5	CATSTLAGETQYF	TGTGCCACCAGCACTCTAGCCGGGGAGACCCAGTACTTC
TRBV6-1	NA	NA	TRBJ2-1	CASSEPTRYNEQFF	TGTGCCAGCAGTGAACCCACCCGTTACAATGAGCAGTTCTTC
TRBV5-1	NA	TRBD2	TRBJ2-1	CASSLLVWAGGQNEQFF	TGCGCCAGCAGCTTGTTGGTTTGGGCGGGGGGGCAAAATGAGCAGTTCTTC
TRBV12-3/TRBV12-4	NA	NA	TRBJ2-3	CASSCVGSRVTQYF	TGTGCCAGCAGTTGTGTTGGATCCAGGGTTACGCAGTATTTT
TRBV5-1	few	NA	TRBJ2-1	CASSLPGDGLSDEQFF	TGCGCCAGCAGTCTTCCGGGGGACGGGCTGAGCGATGAGCAGTTCTTC
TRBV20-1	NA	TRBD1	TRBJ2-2	CSVRDRGQGYTGELFF	TGCAGTGTTAGAGATCGGGGACAGGGGTACACCGGGGAGCTGTTTTTT
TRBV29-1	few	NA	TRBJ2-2	CSVEMKGEVKSGELFF	TGCAGCGTTGAGATGAAGGGGGAAGTAAAGTCGGGGGAGCTGTTTTTT
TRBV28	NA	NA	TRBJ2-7	CASKGGTSYEQYF	TGTGCCAGCAAGGGCGGAACCTCCTACGAGCAGTACTTC
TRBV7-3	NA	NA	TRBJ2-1	CASSLLAGVSSNEQFF	TGTGCCAGCAGCCTGCTTGCAGGGGTGTCGTCCAATGAGCAGTTCTTC
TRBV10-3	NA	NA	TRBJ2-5	CAISEFRSHRETQYF	TGTGCCATCAGTGAGTTCCGATCGCACCGGGAGACCCAGTACTTC
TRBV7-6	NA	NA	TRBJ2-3	CASSKGISSTDTQYF	TGTGCCAGCAGCAAGGGTATCTCTAGCACAGATACGCAGTATTTT
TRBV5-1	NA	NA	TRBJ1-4	CASSWEGSNEKLFF	TGCGCCAGCAGCTGGGAAGGGAGCAATGAAAAACTGTTTTTT
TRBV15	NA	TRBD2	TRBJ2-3	CATSREILAGSTDTQYF	TGTGCCACCAGCAGAGAAATTTTAGCGGGAAGCACAGATACGCAGTATTTT
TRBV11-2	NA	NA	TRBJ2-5	CASSLSQGRVETQYF	TGTGCCAGCAGCTTAAGCCAGGGGAGGGTAGAGACCCAGTACTTC
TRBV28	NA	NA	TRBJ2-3	CASRADRGDTQYF	TGTGCCAGCAGGGCGGACCGGGGGGATACGCAGTATTTT
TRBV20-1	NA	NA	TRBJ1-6	CSLGQYNSPLHF	TGCAGTCTCGGACAGTATAATTCACCCCTCCACTTT
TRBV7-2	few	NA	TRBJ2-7	CASSLSQALSYEQYF	TGTGCCAGCAGCTTAAGCCAGGCCCTCTCCTACGAGCAGTACTTC
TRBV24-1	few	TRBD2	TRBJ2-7	CATSDREGYEQYF	TGTGCCACCAGTGACAGGGAGGGGTACGAGCAGTACTTC
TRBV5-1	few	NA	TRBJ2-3	CASSFSPSTDTQYF	TGCGCCAGCAGCTTTTCACCCAGCACAGATACGCAGTATTTT
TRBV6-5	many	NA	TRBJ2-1	CASSSDSDSEQFF	TGTGCCAGCAGCTCGGACAGCGACAGTGAGCAGTTCTTC
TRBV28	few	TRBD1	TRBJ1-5	CASSLSGQGSNQPQHF	TGTGCCAGCAGTTTATCGGGACAGGGGAGCAATCAGCCCCAGCATTTT
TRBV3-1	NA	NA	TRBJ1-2	CASTGSHYDYTF	TGTGCCAGCACAGGGTCTCACTATGACTACACCTTC
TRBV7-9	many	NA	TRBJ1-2	CASSFRDGYGYTF	TGTGCCAGCAGCTTCAGAGACGGCTATGGCTACACCTTC
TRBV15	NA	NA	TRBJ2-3	CATSRDLWTPVTDTQYF	TGTGCCACCAGCAGAGATCTTTGGACACCCGTCACAGATACGCAGTATTTT
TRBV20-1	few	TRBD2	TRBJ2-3	CSAKSGRWADTQYF	TGCAGTGCTAAGAGCGGGAGGTGGGCAGATACGCAGTATTTT
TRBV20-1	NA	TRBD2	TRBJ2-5	CSAWELGLAGETQYF	TGCAGTGCTTGGGAACTGGGACTAGCAGGCGAGACCCAGTACTTC
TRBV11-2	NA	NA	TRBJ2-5	CASSLGWGNQETQYF	TGTGCCAGCAGCTTAGGGTGGGGAAATCAAGAGACCCAGTACTTC
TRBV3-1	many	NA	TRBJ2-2	CASSYRASLNTGELFF	TGTGCCAGCAGTTACAGGGCTAGCTTAAACACCGGGGAGCTGTTTTTT
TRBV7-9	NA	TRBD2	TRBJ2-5	CASGSRRLAFKETQYF	TGTGCCAGCGGCTCGAGACGACTAGCATTCAAAGAGACCCAGTACTTC
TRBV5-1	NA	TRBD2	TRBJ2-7	CASSLAGTSGPYEQYF	TGCGCCAGCAGCTTGGCCGGGACTAGCGGACCCTACGAGCAGTACTTC
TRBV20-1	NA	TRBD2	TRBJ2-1	CSARGRASGSSGPYNEQFF	TGCAGTGCTAGAGGTCGGGCTAGCGGGAGCAGCGGACCCTACAATGAGCAGTTCTTC
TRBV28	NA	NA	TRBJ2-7	CASSLNNFYEQYF	TGTGCCAGCAGTTTAAACAACTTCTACGAGCAGTACTTC
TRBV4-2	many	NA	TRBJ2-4	CASSQELAVAKNIQYF	TGTGCCAGCAGCCAAGAGTTAGCGGTAGCCAAAAACATTCAGTACTTC